A selection of T cell receptor beta chains follows, all from one sample in a study of blood T cell repertoires in COVID-19. TCRdb keeps only in-frame clones here, not all; method: immunoSEQ multiplex PCR. The sample holds about 480,000 clones, around nine tenths seen once. Material: PBMCs or T cells enriched from blood (not recorded which). Receptors were obtained from a woman aged 40 to 55 who had recovered from COVID-19. The CDR3 runs from the conserved cysteine through the conserved F or W. Each record gives: D gene, J gene, clone size, V gene, CDR3 protein, CDR3 DNA. The D gene is left open where the match is weak. Clone size, where shown, is once, few, many, or a class for clones that have expanded.

.	TRBJ2-5	.	TRBV9	CASSVGGTAQETQYF	TGTGCCAGCAGCGTAGGCGGGACAGCGCAAGAGACCCAGTACTTC
TRBD1	TRBJ2-7	.	TRBV5-5	CASSLVGQGFYEQYF	TGTGCCAGCAGCTTGGTTGGACAGGGCTTCTACGAGCAGTACTTC
TRBD2	TRBJ2-1	.	TRBV2	CASSRRTSGRNEQFF	TGTGCCAGCAGCCGCCGGACTAGCGGAAGGAATGAGCAGTTCTTC
TRBD1	TRBJ1-1	.	TRBV4-3	CASSLEQGAMGAFF	TGCGCCAGCAGCCTAGAACAGGGGGCAATGGGAGCTTTCTTT
.	TRBJ2-6	.	TRBV11-3	CAIEPGAGANVLTF	TGTGCCATCGAACCGGGTGCTGGGGCCAACGTCCTGACTTTC
TRBD1	TRBJ2-6	.	TRBV19	CASSRRQGARGANVLTF	TGTGCCAGTAGTAGAAGACAGGGGGCGCGAGGGGCCAACGTCCTGACTTTC
TRBD1	TRBJ1-6	.	TRBV3-1/TRBV3-2	CASSQADRGGRSPLHF	TGTGCCAGCAGCCAAGCCGACAGGGGAGGAAGGTCACCCCTCCACTTT
.	TRBJ2-4	few	TRBV2	CASSSSSGAKNIQYF	TGTGCCAGCAGTTCTTCCAGTGGAGCCAAAAACATTCAGTACTTC
.	TRBJ1-5	.	TRBV27	CASSAPGGRQPQHF	TGTGCCAGCAGCGCCCCGGGGGGTCGACAGCCCCAGCATTTT
.	TRBJ2-1	once	TRBV21-1	CASSKSGDRRRGNEQFF	TGTGCCAGCAGCAAATCCGGGGACAGGCGAAGAGGGAATGAGCAGTTCTTC
TRBD2	TRBJ2-7	.	TRBV6-2/TRBV6-3	CASSYWTSGREQYF	TGTGCCAGCAGTTACTGGACTAGCGGCCGCGAGCAGTACTTC
.	TRBJ1-1	.	TRBV6-5	CASSYSGSGMGTEAFF	TGTGCCAGCAGTTACTCAGGGTCAGGGATGGGGACTGAAGCTTTCTTT
.	TRBJ1-5	.	TRBV13	CASSTGHLNQPQHF	TGTGCCAGCAGCACCGGACACCTGAATCAGCCCCAGCATTTT
.	TRBJ2-3	.	TRBV10-1	CASSPGSTDTQYF	TGCGCCAGCAGTCCCGGTAGCACAGATACGCAGTATTTT
.	TRBJ1-2	.	TRBV30	CAWSGLQEPYTF	TGTGCCTGGAGTGGTCTACAGGAGCCCTACACCTTC
TRBD1	TRBJ1-5	.	TRBV5-4	CASSPGGQSNQPQHF	TGTGCCAGCAGCCCAGGGGGGCAGAGCAATCAGCCCCAGCATTTT
TRBD2	TRBJ2-5	.	TRBV5-4	CASSLAKTSGLYQETQYF	TGTGCCAGCAGCTTGGCCAAGACTAGCGGCTTGTACCAAGAGACCCAGTACTTC
.	TRBJ1-2	.	TRBV28	CASSFGASGGYTF	TGTGCCAGCAGTTTTGGAGCCTCGGGGGGCTACACCTTC
.	TRBJ2-5	once	TRBV3-1/TRBV3-2	CASSRDIQETQYF	TGTGCCAGCAGCCGGGACATACAAGAGACCCAGTACTTC
.	TRBJ1-2	.	TRBV5-5	CASSLRQSPSFFTDYTF	TGTGCCAGCAGCTTGAGACAGAGCCCTTCTTTTTTTACAGATTACACCTTC
.	TRBJ2-1	.	TRBV10-3	CAISPFGPPGNEQFF	TGTGCCATCAGCCCCTTTGGCCCTCCGGGCAATGAGCAGTTCTTC
TRBD1	TRBJ1-3	.	TRBV13	CASSFGDRGLIGNTIYF	TGTGCCAGCAGCTTTGGGGACAGGGGGCTTATAGGAAACACCATATATTTT
.	TRBJ2-2	.	TRBV27	CASSFKPPRLADIGELFF	TGTGCCAGCAGTTTTAAGCCCCCACGGCTAGCCGATATCGGGGAGCTGTTTTTT
TRBD2	TRBJ2-1	.	TRBV27	CASSLTVLAVNNEQFF	TGTGCCAGCAGTTTAACCGTACTAGCGGTAAACAATGAGCAGTTCTTC
.	TRBJ2-2	.	TRBV6-2/TRBV6-3	CASSLDGYANTGELFF	TGTGCCAGCAGTCTTGACGGGTACGCGAACACCGGGGAGCTGTTTTTT
TRBD1	TRBJ1-5	.	TRBV6-5	CASSSGTEQPQHF	TGTGCCAGCAGTTCCGGGACAGAACAGCCCCAGCATTTT
TRBD1	TRBJ2-3	.	TRBV6-5	CASSYYRGVPDTQYF	TGTGCCAGCAGTTACTACAGGGGGGTCCCAGATACGCAGTATTTT
TRBD1	TRBJ1-2	.	TRBV6-2/TRBV6-3	CASSRTGAEGNINYGYTF	TGTGCCAGCAGCCGAACAGGGGCCGAGGGGAATATCAACTATGGCTACACCTTC
.	TRBJ1-1	.	TRBV9	CASSPVGGRAEAFF	TGTGCCAGCAGCCCCGTCGGGGGAAGGGCTGAAGCTTTCTTT
.	TRBJ1-2	.	TRBV2	CASSEGQYGYTF	TGTGCCAGCAGTGAAGGGCAGTATGGCTACACCTTC
TRBD1	TRBJ1-2	.	TRBV11-3	CASSPRDRPYGYTF	TGTGCCAGCAGCCCTCGGGACAGACCTTATGGCTACACCTTC
TRBD1	TRBJ2-1	.	TRBV4-2	CASSQAVSAGGEQFF	TGTGCCAGCAGCCAAGCTGTTAGCGCAGGGGGTGAGCAGTTCTTC
.	TRBJ1-2	once	TRBV7-6	CASSLGGGYGYTF	TGTGCCAGCAGCTTAGGCGGTGGCTATGGCTACACCTTC
TRBD2	TRBJ2-7	.	TRBV7-2	CASSLAHGLAGVPEYF	TGTGCCAGCAGCTTAGCGCACGGACTAGCGGGAGTCCCCGAGTACTTC
TRBD1	TRBJ1-6	.	TRBV27	CASSFGDRDNSPLHF	TGTGCCAGCAGTTTCGGAGACAGGGACAATTCACCCCTCCACTTT
.	TRBJ2-7	.	TRBV5-1	CASSPSLVTYEQYF	TGCGCCAGCAGTCCCTCACTAGTGACCTACGAGCAGTACTTC
.	TRBJ1-4	.	TRBV5-1	CASSNGEGEKLFF	TGCGCCAGCAGCAATGGGGAGGGTGAAAAACTGTTTTTT
.	TRBJ2-7	.	TRBV7-9	CASDGGTDEQYF	TGTGCCAGCGATGGTGGTACTGACGAGCAGTACTTC
.	TRBJ1-2	few	TRBV6-5	CASSYSRDYGYTF	TGTGCCAGCAGTTACTCCAGGGACTATGGCTACACCTTC